Below are 17 T cell receptor beta chains sequenced from a single sample in a study of CXCR3-negative and CXCR3-positive naive CD8 T cells. The authors prepared UMI-labeled TRB cDNA libraries by 5' RACE. TCRdb reprocessed the 5' RACE reads and keeps a single row for each CDR3 protein, giving no DNA. The data show approximately 48,000 distinct CDR3 sequences, and the top ten clones hold around 0.6%. General study points: Hydrophobicity of TRB CDR3s was greater in CXCR3-positive naive cells than in CXCR3-negative naive cells.

Their cognate antigens are unknown. Sequences were obtained from naive CXCR3+ CD8+ T cells from blood. The subset was: CD45RO-CCR7+CD27+CD95- naive CD8+ T cells expressing CXCR3 (TNR3+). These receptors were collected from a human donor in good health. Some clones in this sample may be carry-over from other donors' samples.

CDR3 sequence reads: CATSDRLNEQFF. V is TRBV24-1 and J is TRBJ2-1. Germline V gene sequence: CDR1 KGHDR, CDR2 SFDVKD. The CDR3 runs 12 residues.

CDR3 sequence reads: CASSDTRDINTGELFF. The gene calls are TRBV25-1 and TRBJ2-2; TCRdb gives TRBD1 as the D gene, but with no DNA this cannot be confirmed. Germline V lookup: CDR1 MGHDK, CDR2 SYGVNS. This CDR3 comprises 16 residues.

The V gene is TRBV6-5, the J gene TRBJ1-1. Germline V CDR1 and CDR2: MNHEY, SVGAGI. The CDR3 is 14 residues long. The CDR3: CASSLVGVNTEAFF.

The V call is TRBV2, the J call TRBJ2-2. Per germline, CDR1 SNHLY and CDR2 FYNNEI. CDR3 size: 13 residues. Here the CDR3 reads CASISENTGELFF.

The J gene is TRBJ2-1, the V gene TRBV9; the TCRdb D gene call, TRBD1, has no DNA to confirm it. This CDR3 has 15 residues. Looked up from germline, CDR1 is SGDLS and CDR2 is YYNGEE. This CDR3 reads CASSPSGGSYNEQFF.

This chain links TRBV27 with TRBJ2-1; TCRdb picks TRBD1, but there is no DNA to check that call. CDR1 is MNHEY, CDR2 SMNVEV, per germline (reference sequence). The length of the CDR3 is 11 residues. The CDR3 loop reads CASSGGDEQFF.

The rearrangement links TRBV4-3 to TRBJ2-7; the TCRdb call, TRBD1, lacks DNA for checking. CDR1 and CDR2 (germline): LGHNA, YSLEER. This CDR3 contains 15 residues. The CDR3 loop reads CASSHRGQGAYEQYF.

V and J are TRBV6-6 and TRBJ2-3; the TCRdb D gene call, TRBD1, has no DNA to confirm it. This CDR3 spans 17 amino acids. Germline V CDR1 and CDR2: MNHNY, SVGAGI (reference sequence). This CDR3 is CASSPPLAGGGGDTQYF.

The chain uses TRBV21-1 and TRBJ2-7; TCRdb gives TRBD1 as the D gene, but with no DNA this cannot be confirmed. TRBV21-1 is noted as a pseudogene. The CDR3 has 13 residues. The CDR3: CASCPDTDYEQYF.

This chain joins TRBV19 and TRBJ2-1; TCRdb indicates TRBD2, and absent DNA this call remains unverified. Per germline, CDR1 LNHDA and CDR2 SQIVND (reference sequence). The CDR3 is 15 amino acids. The CDR3 here is CASSLGTSGYNEQFF.

This chain uses TRBV12-5 with TRBJ1-4; without DNA, the TCRdb call of TRBD1 cannot be checked. This CDR3 region has 16 residues. The germline CDR1 and CDR2 sequences are LGHNT and FRNRAP. CDR3 in amino acids: CASGESPPPPGEKLFF. Complete variable domain (other parts from reference TRBV12-5 and TRBJ1-4): DARVTQTPRHKVTEMGQEVTMRCQPILGHNTVFWYRQTMMQGLELLAYFRNRAPLDDSGMPKDRFSAEMPDATLATLKIQPSEPRDSAVYFCASGESPPPPGEKLFFGSGTQLSVL.

The V and J genes are TRBV6-2 or TRBV6-3 and TRBJ2-1; TCRdb's D call, TRBD1, is unchecked because there is no DNA. CDR3 length equals 14 residues. Germline CDR1 and CDR2: MNHEY and SVGEGT. Here the CDR3 reads CASSGQGAYNEQFF.

The chain combines TRBV20-1 with TRBJ2-1; TCRdb's assignment of TRBD1 cannot be checked, as there is no DNA. CDR3 length equals 15 residues. The germline V gene has CDR1 DFQATT and CDR2 SNEGSKA (reference sequence). The CDR3 loop reads CSAPWGRGANNEQFF.

This chain uses TRBV4-3 with TRBJ2-5. The CDR3 contains 16 residues. CDR1 and CDR2 (germline): LGHNA, YSLEER. CDR3 sequence reads: CASSQDATDFQETQYF.

The chain has TRBV7-7 and TRBJ2-7; TCRdb's D call of TRBD1 is untestable without DNA. The CDR3 is 11 amino acids. Germline CDR1 SSHAT, CDR2 FNYEAQ (reference sequence). The CDR3: CASSTPGEQYF.

The chain links TRBV4-3 to TRBJ1-5; TCRdb's D gene call, TRBD1, goes unchecked for lack of DNA. CDR1 is LGHNA and CDR2 is YSLEER in the germline V gene. This CDR3 region has 16 residues. This CDR3 is CASSQEDQGQRQPQHF.

This sequence joins TRBV5-1 and TRBJ2-7. Germline-derived CDR1 and CDR2 are SGHRS and YFSETQ. This CDR3 spans 12 amino acids. CDR3 in amino acids: CASSFESYEQYF.